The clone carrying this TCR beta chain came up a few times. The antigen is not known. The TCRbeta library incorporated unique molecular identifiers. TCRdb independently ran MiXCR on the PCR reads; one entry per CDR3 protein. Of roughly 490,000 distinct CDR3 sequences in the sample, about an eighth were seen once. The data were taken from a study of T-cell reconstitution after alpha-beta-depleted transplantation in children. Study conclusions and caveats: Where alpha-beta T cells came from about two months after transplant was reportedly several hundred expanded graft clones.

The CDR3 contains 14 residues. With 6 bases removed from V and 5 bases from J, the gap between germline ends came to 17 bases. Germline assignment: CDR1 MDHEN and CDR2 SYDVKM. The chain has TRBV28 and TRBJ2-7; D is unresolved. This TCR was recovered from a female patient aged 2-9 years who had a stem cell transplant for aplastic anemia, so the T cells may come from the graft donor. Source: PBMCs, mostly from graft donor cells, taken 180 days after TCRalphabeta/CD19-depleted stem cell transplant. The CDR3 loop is CASRRFGWTDEQYF. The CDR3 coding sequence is TGTGCCAGCAGACGCTTTGGCTGGACGGACGAGCAGTACTTC. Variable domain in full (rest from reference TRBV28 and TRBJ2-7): DVKVTQSSRYLVKRTGEKVFLECVQDMDHENMFWYRQDPGLGLRLIYFSYDVKMKEKGDIPEGYSVSREKKERFSLILESASTNQTSMYLCASRRFGWTDEQYFGPGTRLTVT.